The source of this T cell receptor beta chain is a study of shared T cell receptors in the human thymus. Profiling relied on immunoSEQ multiplex PCR, and the TCRdb table lists in-frame clones only, not all of them. The table records 720,000 or so clones, approximately 85% of them present only once. Germline CDR1 SEHNR, CDR2 FQNEAQ (reference sequence). V gave up 7 bases and J gave up 2 bases, with 11 bases separating them. CDR3 length: 13 residues. This same sample was also taken into another study, of human thymus T cells. Per that study: Congenital heart defects were the reason for the corrective surgery that the donors, healthy Finnish infants, were having. Thymic as well as blood repertoires seemed to favor certain V and J genes unevenly.

Material for sequencing was thymocytes. The rearrangement uses TRBV7-9 and TRBJ2-5; D is unclear. This sequence originates from a girl in the first two years of life with a congenital heart defect. In DNA, the CDR3 is TGTGCCAGCACCTTTGGCCTTCAAGAGACCCAGTACTTC. Encoded protein: CASTFGLQETQYF.